This entry features one T cell receptor (beta chain) sequence. The antigen is not known. This specimen belongs to a study of B cell selection in AIRE deficiency. Study-wide results and limits: With only TCRbeta sequenced, about 37% of shared healthy Treg sequences overlapped Tconv. In TCRBV usage, CDR3 length and diversity, patient Tconv and Treg cells matched healthy donors. Healthy donors alone shared 31.6% of 3,500 to 4,000 Treg sequences; patients alone approximately 9.3%. About 33% of healthy-donor shared Treg TCRbeta sequences appeared in patient Tconv cells.

Assay used: immunoSEQ multiplex PCR; TCRdb lists only in-frame clones, some missing. The profile covers tens of thousands of clones, with 97% appearing a single time and around 0.17% taken by the ten largest. Sorting defined conventional CD4 T cells as CD4+CD127+. The sequencing sample was made of conventional CD4+ T cells sorted from PBMCs. This TCR was sampled from a human donor with AIRE deficiency.

The CDR3 region is CASNTGGALAGELFF. The CDR3 bases are TGTGCCAGTAATACAGGGGGCGCGTTGGCCGGGGAGCTGTTTTTT. The chain uses TRBV19 and TRBJ2-2, with 9 bases identical to TRBD1. Germline V gene lookup returns CDR1 LNHDA and CDR2 SQIVND (reference sequence). The length of the CDR3 is 15 residues. V dropped 7 bases and J dropped 6; count of bases not matched to a gene: 9.